Presented here are 16 T cell receptor beta chains from one specimen sequenced in a study of regulatory T cells in long-lasting Graves disease. Time point given: persistent/refractory GD, antithyroid drugs over 5 years with positive TRAb. From PBMCs, RNA was extracted and then used to make the TCR library. Arm-PCR of CDR3 regions and iRepertoire HTBI primers were the basis on which TCR beta libraries were built. Using its own MiXCR run on the multiplex PCR reads, TCRdb lists one record per CDR3 protein. The data show about 420,000 distinct CDR3 sequences, roughly a quarter seen once. The sequencing here drew on peripheral blood mononuclear cells (PBMCs), taken when the disease was refractory, from a patient treated with antithyroid drugs. The receptors come from a female donor with Graves disease.

This rearrangement joins TRBV7-2 to TRBJ1-1; 10 bases line up with TRBD1. The CDR3 totals 15 residues. The germline V gene has CDR1 SGHTA and CDR2 FQGNSA. J lost 4 bases, V lost 5 bases, and 7 bases had no gene match. The CDR3 DNA sequence: TGTGCCAGCAGCCTAACGACAGGGGGCGGCACTGAAGCTTTCTTT. Translating gives CASSLTTGGGTEAFF.

The rearrangement uses TRBV2 and TRBJ1-6, with TRBD1 as a possible D gene (5 bases). Germline V gene lookup returns CDR1 SNHLY and CDR2 FYNNEI. V lost 6 bases and J 7 bases, leaving 22 bases between the germline ends. The CDR3 is 17 amino acids. The CDR3 sequence: CASRRGVGRVTNSPLHF. As DNA, the CDR3 is TGTGCCAGCAGACGTGGCGTGGGCAGGGTCACAAATTCACCCCTCCACTTT.

The chain combines TRBV10-3 with TRBJ2-7; a possible D gene is TRBD1 (5 bases). Looked up from germline, CDR1 is ENHRY and CDR2 is SYGVKD. The CDR3 spans 15 residues. The V end was cut by 6 bases, the J end by 2 bases, with 17 bases between. For the CDR3, the DNA is TGTGCCATCAGCGAACCCTCGACAGTCCCCTACGAGCAGTACTTC. Its translation: CAISEPSTVPYEQYF.

This clonotype has a handful of counts. The rearrangement joins TRBV27 to TRBJ2-5; D might be TRBD2 (5 bases). The CDR3 totals 16 residues. V lost 4 bases and J lost 5, with 20 bases in between. The V gene's germline CDR1 is MNHEY and CDR2 SMNVEV (reference sequence). The CDR3 DNA is TGTGCCAGCAGTTCCTCCTGGTGGAGCGGACGGGAGACCCAGTACTTC. Its protein product is CASSSSWWSGRETQYF.

V and J are TRBV4-1 and TRBJ2-5; 10 bases are a match to TRBD2. Germline trimming cut 2 bases from V and 2 bases from J; bases unmatched to any gene: 20. Germline CDR1 is MGHRA and CDR2 is YSYEKL. This CDR3 is built from 21 residues. In DNA form, the CDR3 reads TGCGCCAGCAGCCAAAGGGAACCCGGGACTAGCGTAGAATGGGGGCAAGAGACCCAGTACTTC. It is translated as CASSQREPGTSVEWGQETQYF.

This chain links TRBV19 with TRBJ1-1; D remains ambiguous. This CDR3 contains 13 residues. Per germline, CDR1 LNHDA and CDR2 SQIVND (reference sequence). V lost 7 bases, J lost 0 bases, and 9 bases lay in between. CDR3 amino acids: CASNPGMNTEAFF. CDR3 nucleotide sequence: TGTGCCAGTAACCCGGGAATGAACACTGAAGCTTTCTTT.

This clonotype was observed a handful of times. The rearrangement links TRBV12-3 or TRBV12-4 to TRBJ2-7; weak D call: TRBD2 (5 bases). V lost 5 bases and J 5 bases, leaving 19 bases between the germline ends. CDR3 length equals 15 residues. DNA of the CDR3: TGTGCCAGCAGTCCCCGGACTGGCGTACCCCACGAGCAGTACTTC. Amino acid sequence: CASSPRTGVPHEQYF.

In this sample, this clonotype turned up a few times. The rearrangement links TRBV29-1 to TRBJ1-2; D unresolved. Trimming removed 2 bases from V and 5 bases from J, with 6 bases in between. The germline V gene has CDR1 SQVTM and CDR2 ANQGSEA. CDR3 length equals 11 residues. The CDR3: CSVESEYGYTF. The CDR3 nucleotides are TGCAGCGTTGAATCTGAGTATGGCTACACCTTC.

This clonotype came up a few times. The chain carries TRBV7-8 and TRBJ1-2; D gene ambiguous. The CDR3 runs to 13 residues. The V end was cut by 4 bases, the J end by 3 bases, with 9 bases between. CDR1 and CDR2 (germline): SGHVS, FQNEAQ. For the CDR3, the DNA is TGTGCCAGCAGCTCCGGGATGTACTATGGCTACACCTTC. It encodes CASSSGMYYGYTF.

This clonotype was recorded many times. The chain employs TRBV20-1 and TRBJ1-2; 7 nucleotides agree with TRBD1. Germline V lookup: CDR1 DFQATT, CDR2 SNEGSKA (reference sequence). The CDR3 runs 11 residues. CDR3 sequence: CRTGTAGGYTF. The CDR3 bases are TGCAGGACCGGGACAGCAGGTGGCTACACCTTC.

This clonotype was observed many times. The rearrangement uses TRBV12-3 or TRBV12-4 and TRBJ2-2; TRBD2 matches at 7 bases. The CDR3 sequence is 15 residues long. V lost 6 bases to trimming and J lost 6 bases; unmatched junction nucleotides: 10. CDR3 in amino acids: CASRGGGVRAGELFF. The CDR3, as DNA: TGTGCCAGCAGGGGCGGGGGAGTGCGTGCCGGGGAGCTGTTTTTT.

J is TRBJ2-1 and V is TRBV5-6; TRBD2 matches 11 bases. The germline V gene has CDR1 SGHDT and CDR2 YYEEEE. The CDR3 contains 18 residues. V lost 1 base to trimming and J lost 2 bases; unmatched junction nucleotides: 8. The CDR3 is CASSLPTSGSVPYNEQFF. The CDR3 DNA sequence: TGTGCCAGCAGCTTGCCAACTAGCGGGAGTGTCCCCTACAATGAGCAGTTCTTC.

This clonotype showed up many times. The J gene is TRBJ1-5, the V gene TRBV28; a weak D match, TRBD1 (5 bases). CDR3 length: 15 residues. The germline V gene has CDR1 MDHEN and CDR2 SYDVKM. Trimming stripped 3 bases from V and 5 bases from J, with 14 bases between. The CDR3, as DNA: TGTGCCAGCAGTTTGTATAGGGGTGGCGATCAGCCCCAGCATTTT. Translated: CASSLYRGGDQPQHF.

There are many counts of this clonotype. CDR3 residues: CASSEQGQMARAKNIQYF. The DNA for the CDR3 is TGTGCCAGCAGTGAACAGGGACAGATGGCGCGGGCCAAAAACATTCAGTACTTC. The chain is built from TRBV2 and TRBJ2-4; TRBD1 aligns across 7 bases. The ends lost 2 bases at V and 1 base at J; junction bases unmatched: 11. Germline assignment: CDR1 SNHLY and CDR2 FYNNEI. The CDR3 loop spans 18 amino acids.

The chain employs TRBV4-1 and TRBJ1-5, with 10 bases lining up with TRBD1. Germline assignment: CDR1 MGHRA and CDR2 YSYEKL. The junction had 7 bases not matched to a gene; V was cut back by 3 bases and J by 5 bases. This CDR3 has 16 amino acids. The CDR3 loop reads CASSQSRDRGDQPQHF. The CDR3 nucleotides are TGCGCCAGCAGCCAGTCCCGGGACAGGGGAGATCAGCCCCAGCATTTT.

On this clonotype: This clone may be a read error of a much larger clone one base away. V and J are TRBV28 and TRBJ1-4; 9 nucleotides align to TRBD1. CDR3 length: 15 amino acids. CDR1 and CDR2 from the germline V gene are MDHEN and SYDVKM. CDR3 in amino acids: CASSPPGTGSEKLLF. CDR3 bases: TGTGCCAGCAGTCCCCCCGGGACAGGGAGTGAAAAACTGCTTTTT.